The 2 T cell receptor beta chains reported below all come from one sample, sequenced in a study of CD4 T cells in relation to SARS-CoV-2 and coronaviruses (TCRdb year 2021). Libraries were built with the immunoSEQ multiplex PCR assay. Sourced from immuneACCESS, this table was stored by TCRdb with only in-frame sequences that have V and J called. A share of the clones is absent; for the studies checked, an unresolved V gene accounts for under half, and the remainder has no known explanation. This sample has about 26,000 clones in its table, and just under 75% of those were observed once. The top ten clones comprise approximately 21% of the sample. CD4+ T cells from unexposed donors were collected before the COVID-19 pandemic (2011-2018). Following 10 days of culture, the EasySep CD4+ T cell isolation kit was used to isolate CD4+ T cells. Antigens for these TCRs are unknown. The sequencing input was CD4+ T cells from PBMCs, cultured in vitro. These receptors came from a human donor in good health.

The chain employs TRBV12-3 or TRBV12-4 and TRBJ2-7, with TRBD2 matching 7 bases. The junction had 6 bases not matched to a gene; V was cut back by 6 bases and J by 7 bases. The CDR3 spans 12 residues. CDR3 sequence (DNA): TGTGCCAGCAGGCCGGGGGAGGGTGAGCAGTACTTC. The encoded protein is CASRPGEGEQYF.

V usage is TRBV11-2 and J usage is TRBJ1-2; the match to TRBD1 covers 8 bases. V gave up 5 bases and J gave up 4 bases; unmatched junction bases: 9. Germline loops: CDR1 SGHAT, CDR2 FQNNGV. The CDR3 length is 15 residues. DNA for the CDR3: TGTGCCAGCAGCCTCCGACAGGGGACGTCCTATGGCTACACCTTC. This gives the protein CASSLRQGTSYGYTF.